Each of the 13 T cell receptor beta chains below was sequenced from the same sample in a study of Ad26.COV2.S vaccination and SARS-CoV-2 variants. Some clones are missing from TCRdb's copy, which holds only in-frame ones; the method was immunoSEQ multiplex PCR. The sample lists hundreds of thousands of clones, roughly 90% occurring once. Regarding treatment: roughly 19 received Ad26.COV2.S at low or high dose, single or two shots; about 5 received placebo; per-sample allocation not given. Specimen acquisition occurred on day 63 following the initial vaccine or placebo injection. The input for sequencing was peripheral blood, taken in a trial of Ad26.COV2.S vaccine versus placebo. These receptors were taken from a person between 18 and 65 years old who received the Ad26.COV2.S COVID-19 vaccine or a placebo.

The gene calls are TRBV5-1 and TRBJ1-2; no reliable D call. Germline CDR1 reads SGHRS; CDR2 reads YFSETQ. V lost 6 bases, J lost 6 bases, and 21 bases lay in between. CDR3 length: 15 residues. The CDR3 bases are TGCGCCAGCACTCCGGGATCAATGGGAGGGAATGGCTACACCTTC. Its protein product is CASTPGSMGGNGYTF.

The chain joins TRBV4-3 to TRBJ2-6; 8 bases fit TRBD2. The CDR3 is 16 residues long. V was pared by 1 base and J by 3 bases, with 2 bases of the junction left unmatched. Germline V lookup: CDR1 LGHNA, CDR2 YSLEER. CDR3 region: CASSQVSGGGANVLTF. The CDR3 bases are TGCGCCAGCAGCCAAGTAAGCGGGGGTGGGGCCAACGTCCTGACTTTC.

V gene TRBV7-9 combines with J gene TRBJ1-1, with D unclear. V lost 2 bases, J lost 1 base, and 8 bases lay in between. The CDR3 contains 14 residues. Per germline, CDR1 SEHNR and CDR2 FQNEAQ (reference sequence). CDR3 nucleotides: TGTGCCAGCAGCTTACTGGTAGGGAACACTGAAGCTTTCTTT. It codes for CASSLLVGNTEAFF.

The CDR3 nucleotides read TGTGCCAGCAGCTTAGGGCACAGCACAGATACGCAGTATTTT. Residues: CASSLGHSTDTQYF. V usage is TRBV11-3 and J usage is TRBJ2-3; D remains ambiguous. This CDR3 is built from 14 residues. CDR1 SGHNT and CDR2 YENEEA come from the germline V gene. The V end was cut by 1 base, the J end by 0 bases, with 5 bases between. Using reference TRBV11-3 and TRBJ2-3 for the parts outside the CDR3, the full variable domain is EAGVVQSPRYKIIEKKQPVAFWCNPISGHNTLYWYLQNLGQGPELLIRYENEEAVDDSQLPKDRFSAERLKGVDSTLKIQPAELGDSAVYLCASSLGHSTDTQYFGPGTRLTVL.

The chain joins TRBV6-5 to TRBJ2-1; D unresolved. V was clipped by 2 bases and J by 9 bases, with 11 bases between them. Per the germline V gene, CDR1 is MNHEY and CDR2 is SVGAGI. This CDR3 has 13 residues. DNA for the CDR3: TGTGCCAGCAGTTACCGCTCAGCCGGTGAGCAGTTCTTC. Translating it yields CASSYRSAGEQFF.

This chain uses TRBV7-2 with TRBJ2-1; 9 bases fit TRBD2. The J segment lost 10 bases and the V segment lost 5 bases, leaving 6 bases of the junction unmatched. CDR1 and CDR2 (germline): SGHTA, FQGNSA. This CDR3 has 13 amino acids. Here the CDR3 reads CASSATTSGEQFF. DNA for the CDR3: TGTGCCAGCAGCGCGACGACTAGCGGCGAGCAGTTCTTC.

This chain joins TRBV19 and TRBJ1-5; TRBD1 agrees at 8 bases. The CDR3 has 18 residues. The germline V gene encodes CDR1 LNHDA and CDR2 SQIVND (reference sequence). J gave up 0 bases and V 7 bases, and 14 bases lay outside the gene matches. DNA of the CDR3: TGTGCCAGTACCTCACTTTGGACAGGGAACAATAGCAATCAGCCCCAGCATTTT. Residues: CASTSLWTGNNSNQPQHF.

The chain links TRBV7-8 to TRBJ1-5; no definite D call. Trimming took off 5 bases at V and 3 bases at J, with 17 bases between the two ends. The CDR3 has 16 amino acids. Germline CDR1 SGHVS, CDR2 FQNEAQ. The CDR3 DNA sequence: TGTGCCAGCAGCCCCCGCGCCCACGGGCCCAATCAGCCCCAGCATTTT. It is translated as CASSPRAHGPNQPQHF.

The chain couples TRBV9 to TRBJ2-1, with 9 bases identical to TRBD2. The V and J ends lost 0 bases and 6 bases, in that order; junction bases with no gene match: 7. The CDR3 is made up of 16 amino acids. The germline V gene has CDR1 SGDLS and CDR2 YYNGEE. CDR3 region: CASSVGSRGRANEQFF. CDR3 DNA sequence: TGTGCCAGCAGCGTAGGATCCCGCGGGAGGGCCAATGAGCAGTTCTTC.

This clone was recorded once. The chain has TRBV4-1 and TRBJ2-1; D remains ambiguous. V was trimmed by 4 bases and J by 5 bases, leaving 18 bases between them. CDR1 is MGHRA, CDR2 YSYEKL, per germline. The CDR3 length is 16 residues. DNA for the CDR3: TGCGCCAGCAGCCCCTCGCCCGTCGCGATGAACAATGAGCAGTTCTTC. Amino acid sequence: CASSPSPVAMNNEQFF.

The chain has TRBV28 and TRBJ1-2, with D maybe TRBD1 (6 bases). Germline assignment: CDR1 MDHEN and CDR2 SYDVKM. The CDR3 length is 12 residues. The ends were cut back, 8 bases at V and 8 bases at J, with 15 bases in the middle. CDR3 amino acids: CASDPGAGGYTF. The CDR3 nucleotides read TGTGCCAGCGACCCGGGGGCCGGGGGCTACACCTTC.

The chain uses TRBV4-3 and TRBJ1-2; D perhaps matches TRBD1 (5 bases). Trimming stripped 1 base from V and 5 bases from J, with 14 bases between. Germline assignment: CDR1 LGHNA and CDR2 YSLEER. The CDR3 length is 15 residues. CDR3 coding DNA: TGCGCCAGCAGCCAAGCTACTCAGGGAGAATATGGCTACACCTTC. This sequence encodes CASSQATQGEYGYTF.

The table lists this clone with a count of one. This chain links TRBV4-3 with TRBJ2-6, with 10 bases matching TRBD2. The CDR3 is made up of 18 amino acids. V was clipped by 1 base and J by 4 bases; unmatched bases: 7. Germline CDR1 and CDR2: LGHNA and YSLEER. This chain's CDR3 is CASSQATSGAWGANVLTF. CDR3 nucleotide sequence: TGCGCCAGCAGCCAAGCAACTAGCGGGGCCTGGGGGGCCAACGTCCTGACTTTC.